These 23 T cell receptor beta chains were sequenced from one sample in a study of T cells in Graves' hyperthyroidism and ophthalmopathy. Using RNA transcripts as the source, TCR beta CDR3 regions were amplified. The study used the HTBI primer set for a first-round RT-PCR of the TCR CDR3. MiXCR was run by TCRdb on the multiplex PCR reads, yielding one entry per CDR3 protein. The table lists approximately 400,000 distinct CDR3 sequences, around 16% of them singletons. The sequenced sample was blood. Every receptor here comes from a woman in her late teens or twenties with Graves' hyperthyroidism.

The chain joins TRBV5-1 to TRBJ2-7; 10 bases fit TRBD2. J lost 6 bases, V lost 5 bases, and 8 bases had no gene match. The CDR3 is made up of 14 amino acids. CDR1 is SGHRS, CDR2 YFSETQ, per germline. The DNA for the CDR3 is TGCGCCAGCAGGGAGCGGGGGGGCCTACGCGAGCAGTACTTC. This codes for CASRERGGLREQYF.

This clonotype was seen a few times. A read error may account for a junction end that differs from germline. The chain employs TRBV7-6 and TRBJ2-7; 11 bases match TRBD1. This CDR3 region has 17 residues. The germline V gene encodes CDR1 SGHVS and CDR2 FNYEAQ. The CDR3, as DNA: TGTGCCAACAGCTTAGGACGGGACAGGGGGAATTCCTACGAGCAGTACTTC. Translation: CANSLGRDRGNSYEQYF.

This clonotype has ten or more counts. The chain combines TRBV6-1 with TRBJ2-7, with TRBD1 identical over 7 bases. In germline, CDR1 is MNHNS, CDR2 SASEGT. The CDR3 has 13 residues. V lost 9 bases and J lost 3; bases outside the gene matches: 8. This CDR3 is CASGPNRGYEQYF. As DNA, the CDR3 is TGTGCCAGTGGTCCGAACAGGGGCTACGAGCAGTACTTC.

The chain is built from TRBV13 and TRBJ1-2, with 9 nucleotides matching TRBD1. With 5 bases clipped from V and 10 bases from J, the junction kept 5 bases outside the gene matches. Germline V gene sequence: CDR1 PRHDT, CDR2 FYEKMQ (reference sequence). The CDR3 loop spans 12 amino acids. CDR3 amino acids: CASSVWDRDYTF. CDR3 nucleotide sequence: TGTGCCAGCAGCGTCTGGGACAGGGACTACACCTTC.

This clonotype has ten or more counts. The chain links TRBV30 to TRBJ1-1, with D possibly TRBD1 on 5 matching bases. The CDR3 loop spans 13 amino acids. CDR1 and CDR2 from the germline V gene are GTSNPN and SVGIG (reference sequence). The CDR3 DNA reads TGTGTCGGGATGGGGCGGTATAACACTGAAGCTTTCTTT. Its translation: CVGMGRYNTEAFF.

This sequence joins TRBV6-1 and TRBJ2-1, with D possibly matching TRBD2 (7 bases). The V gene lost 0 bases and the J gene lost 15 bases, with 15 bases spanning the gap. This CDR3 contains 13 residues. CDR1 is MNHNS and CDR2 is SASEGT in the germline V gene. The CDR3 DNA sequence: TGTGCCAGCAGTGAAGCGCGGGGCCGGGGGGCGTTCTTC. Translation gives CASSEARGRGAFF.

At least ten counts were recorded for this clonotype. The CDR3 here is CAISAGAGDYNEQFF. The CDR3 region has the DNA TGTGCCATCAGTGCAGGGGCGGGGGACTACAATGAGCAGTTCTTC. The rearrangement uses TRBV10-3 and TRBJ2-1; a possible D gene is TRBD2 (7 bases). V lost 4 bases to trimming and J lost 3 bases, with 13 bases between them. The CDR3 contains 15 residues. Germline V CDR1 and CDR2: ENHRY, SYGVKD.

This clonotype was found many times. The V and J genes are TRBV11-3 and TRBJ2-5, with 7 nucleotides matching TRBD2. CDR1 and CDR2 (germline): SGHNT, YENEEA. The CDR3 is 15 residues long. V trimming: 4 bases; J trimming: 5 bases; junction bases outside the gene matches: 10. CDR3 amino acids: CASSSWGGEAETQYF. The CDR3 region has the DNA TGTGCCAGCAGCTCGTGGGGAGGGGAGGCGGAGACCCAGTACTTC. Using reference TRBV11-3 and TRBJ2-5 for the parts outside the CDR3, the full variable domain is EAGVVQSPRYKIIEKKQPVAFWCNPISGHNTLYWYLQNLGQGPELLIRYENEEAVDDSQLPKDRFSAERLKGVDSTLKIQPAELGDSAVYLCASSSWGGEAETQYFGPGTRLLVL.

This clonotype was seen only once. The junction departs from the called germline gene at one end, perhaps through a read error. The chain is built from TRBV7-7 and TRBJ2-5; 7 bases align to TRBD1. The CDR3 totals 14 residues. The germline V gene encodes CDR1 SSHAT and CDR2 FNYEAQ (reference sequence). CDR3 protein: CASSLLGGRETQYF. The CDR3 region has the DNA TGTGCTAGCAGCTTATTAGGGGGCAGAGAGACCCAGTACTTC.

This clonotype was observed many times. The chain uses TRBV5-1 and TRBJ2-2, with 7 bases aligning to TRBD2. The V gene end was trimmed by 3 bases and the J gene end by 4 bases; junction bases not matched to a gene: 12. Germline assignment: CDR1 SGHRS and CDR2 YFSETQ. This CDR3 is built from 17 residues. The CDR3 spells CASSSYGSGEGTGELFF. For the CDR3, the DNA is TGCGCCAGCAGCTCTTACGGCAGCGGGGAGGGCACCGGGGAGCTGTTTTTT.

This clonotype was detected many times. The chain recombines TRBV6-2 or TRBV6-3 with TRBJ2-7, with TRBD1 as a possible D gene (7 bases). The V end was cut by 7 bases, the J end by 3 bases, with 19 bases between. The V gene's germline CDR1 is MNHEY and CDR2 SVGEGT. This CDR3 is built from 15 residues. CDR3 region: CASNPGRQGGYEQYF. The CDR3 coding sequence is TGTGCCAGCAATCCCGGTCGACAGGGAGGCTACGAGCAGTACTTC.

This clonotype was counted ten times or more. The chain couples TRBV20-1 to TRBJ2-1, with 9 bases aligning to TRBD2. The V gene's germline CDR1 is DFQATT and CDR2 SNEGSKA (reference sequence). The CDR3 runs 12 residues. V shed 4 bases and J 8 bases; nucleotides not matched to a gene: 3. As DNA, the CDR3 is TGCAGTGCTAAGACTAGCGGAGATGAGCAGTTCTTC. Translation gives CSAKTSGDEQFF.

This sequence joins TRBV28 and TRBJ2-7; D perhaps matches TRBD2 (5 bases). The CDR3 covers 17 residues. V was clipped by 3 bases and J by 5 bases, with 23 bases between them. Germline CDR1 is MDHEN and CDR2 is SYDVKM. The CDR3 nucleotides read TGTGCCAGCAGTTTTGACCCGGGGAACCTTCGAAGGAACGAGCAGTACTTC. Translating gives CASSFDPGNLRRNEQYF.

This clonotype was found a few times. V is TRBV4-1 and J is TRBJ2-4, with TRBD2 identical over 9 bases. Germline loops: CDR1 MGHRA, CDR2 YSYEKL. V lost 0 bases, J lost 0 bases, and 3 bases stayed unmatched. This CDR3 has 17 residues. The CDR3: CASSQEIAGAAKNIQYF. CDR3 sequence (DNA): TGCGCCAGCAGCCAAGAAATAGCGGGGGCAGCCAAAAACATTCAGTACTTC.

The rearrangement joins TRBV11-3 to TRBJ2-1; the match to TRBD2 covers 11 bases. Germline V gene lookup returns CDR1 SGHNT and CDR2 YENEEA. The CDR3 extends over 15 amino acids. The junction had 6 bases not matched to a gene; V was cut back by 5 bases and J by 6 bases. The CDR3 DNA is TGTGCCAGCAGCCATAGCGGGGGGGCCGTCAATGAGCAGTTCTTC. This sequence encodes CASSHSGGAVNEQFF.

This clonotype was found many times. The junction departs from the called germline gene at one end, perhaps through a read error. The chain couples TRBV11-3 to TRBJ2-5; D gene ambiguous. CDR3 length: 12 residues. Per germline, CDR1 SGHNT and CDR2 YENEEA. CDR3 sequence (DNA): TGTGCCAGCAGCCACATAGAGGAGAGCCAGTACTTC. It translates to CASSHIEESQYF.

Many counts were recorded for this clonotype. The chain is built from TRBV2 and TRBJ2-7, with D uncertain. V lost 6 bases and J 3 bases, leaving 9 bases between the germline ends. The CDR3 runs 12 residues. The V gene's germline CDR1 is SNHLY and CDR2 FYNNEI. The CDR3 protein is CASRTARYEQYF. DNA of the CDR3: TGTGCCAGCAGAACAGCCCGCTACGAGCAGTACTTC. Filled out from reference TRBV2 and TRBJ2-7, the complete variable domain reads EPEVTQTPSHQVTQMGQEVILRCVPISNHLYFYWYRQILGQKVEFLVSFYNNEISEKSEIFDDQFSVERPDGSNFTLKIRSTKLEDSAMYFCASRTARYEQYFGPGTRLTVT.

Concerning this clonotype: A read error may explain this, as a much larger clone is one base away. The chain recombines TRBV5-1 with TRBJ2-3; D not certain. CDR3 length equals 13 residues. The germline V gene encodes CDR1 SGHRS and CDR2 YFSETQ. In nucleotides, the CDR3 is TGCGCCAACAGCTCTAAAGCCACAGATACGCAGTATTTT. Translating it yields CANSSKATDTQYF. Full variable domain (rest looked up from reference TRBV5-1 and TRBJ2-3): KAGVTQTPRYLIKTRGQQVTLSCSPISGHRSVSWYQQTPGQGLQFLFEYFSETQRNKGNFPGRFSGRQFSNSRSEMNVSTLELGDSALYLCANSSKATDTQYFGPGTRLTVL.

This clonotype was recorded many times. The chain joins TRBV7-2 to TRBJ1-6; TRBD1 is a possible D gene (5 bases). There are 14 residues in the CDR3. The ends were cut back, 3 bases at V and 7 bases at J, with 10 bases in the middle. The germline V gene encodes CDR1 SGHTA and CDR2 FQGNSA. The CDR3 protein is CASSFPGENSPLHF. CDR3 sequence (DNA): TGTGCCAGCAGCTTCCCGGGGGAGAATTCACCCCTCCACTTT.

There are a few counts of this clonotype. Germline is not matched at one junction end, which may reflect a read error. The V call is TRBV5-1, the J call TRBJ2-5; TRBD1 matches 7 bases. Germline assignment: CDR1 SGHRS and CDR2 YFSETQ. The CDR3 contains 16 residues. CDR3 DNA sequence: TGCGCCAGCAGTTTGGACCCCTTGAGGGGGCAGGAGACCCAGTACTTC. Translated: CASSLDPLRGQETQYF.

This clonotype was found many times. The gene calls are TRBV12-3 or TRBV12-4 and TRBJ2-6; D is unresolved. V lost 2 bases and J lost 2, with 10 bases in between. CDR3 length equals 16 residues. The CDR3 spells CASSLFPPPGANVLTF. Here the CDR3 DNA reads TGTGCCAGCAGTTTATTCCCCCCTCCTGGGGCCAACGTCCTGACTTTC.

This chain joins TRBV28 and TRBJ2-7; no reliable D call. Germline CDR1 reads MDHEN; CDR2 reads SYDVKM. Deletions cut 6 bases from V and 0 bases from J, with 9 bases between. The CDR3 is made up of 13 amino acids. CDR3 in amino acids: CASRGVSSYEQYF. The DNA for the CDR3 is TGTGCCAGCAGGGGCGTGAGCTCCTACGAGCAGTACTTC.

This clonotype was picked up many times. This chain joins TRBV20-1 and TRBJ2-2, with D possibly being TRBD1 or TRBD2 (5 bases each). V lost 4 bases, J lost 3 bases, and 15 bases lay in between. The V gene's germline CDR1 is DFQATT and CDR2 SNEGSKA (reference sequence). This CDR3 is 15 amino acids long. In nucleotides, the CDR3 is TGCAGTGCTACCCCCGGGACGACCGACACCGGGGAGCTGTTTTTT. It encodes CSATPGTTDTGELFF.